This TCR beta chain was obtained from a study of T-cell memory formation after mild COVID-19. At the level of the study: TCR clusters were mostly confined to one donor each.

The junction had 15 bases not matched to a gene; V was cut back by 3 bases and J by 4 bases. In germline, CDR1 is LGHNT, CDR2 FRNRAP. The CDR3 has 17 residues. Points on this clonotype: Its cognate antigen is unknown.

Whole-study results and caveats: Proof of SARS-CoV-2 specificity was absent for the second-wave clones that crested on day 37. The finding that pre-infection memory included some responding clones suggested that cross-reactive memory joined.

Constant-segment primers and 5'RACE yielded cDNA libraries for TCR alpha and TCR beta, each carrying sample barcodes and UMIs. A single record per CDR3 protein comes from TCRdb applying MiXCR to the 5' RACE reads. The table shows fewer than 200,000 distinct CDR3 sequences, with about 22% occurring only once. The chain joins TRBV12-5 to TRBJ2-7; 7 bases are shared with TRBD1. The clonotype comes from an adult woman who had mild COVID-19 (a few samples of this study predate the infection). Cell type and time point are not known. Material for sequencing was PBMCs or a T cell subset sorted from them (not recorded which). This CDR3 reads CASGFAATTGSSYEQYF. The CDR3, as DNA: TGTGCTAGTGGTTTTGCGGCGACGACAGGGTCTTCTTACGAGCAGTACTTC.